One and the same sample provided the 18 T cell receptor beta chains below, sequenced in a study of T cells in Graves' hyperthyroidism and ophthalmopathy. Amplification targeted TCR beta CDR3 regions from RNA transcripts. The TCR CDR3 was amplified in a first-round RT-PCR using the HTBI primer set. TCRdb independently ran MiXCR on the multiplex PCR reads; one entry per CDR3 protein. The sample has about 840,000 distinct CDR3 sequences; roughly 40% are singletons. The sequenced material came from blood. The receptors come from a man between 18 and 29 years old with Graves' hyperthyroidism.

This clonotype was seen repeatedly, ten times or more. The CDR3, as DNA: TGTGCCAGCAGCTTGCGGGAGACGGGCTACACCTTC. Translating it yields CASSLRETGYTF. The chain combines TRBV7-9 with TRBJ1-2, with no clear D. Germline values: CDR1 SEHNR, CDR2 FQNEAQ (reference sequence). The CDR3 contains 12 residues. Trimming took 3 bases from V and 8 from J, leaving 10 bases between them.

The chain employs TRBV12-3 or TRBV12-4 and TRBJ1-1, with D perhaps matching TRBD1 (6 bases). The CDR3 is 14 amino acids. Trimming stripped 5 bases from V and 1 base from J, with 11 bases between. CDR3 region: CASSTPDRNTEAFF. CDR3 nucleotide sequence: TGTGCCAGCAGTACCCCGGACAGGAACACTGAAGCTTTCTTT.

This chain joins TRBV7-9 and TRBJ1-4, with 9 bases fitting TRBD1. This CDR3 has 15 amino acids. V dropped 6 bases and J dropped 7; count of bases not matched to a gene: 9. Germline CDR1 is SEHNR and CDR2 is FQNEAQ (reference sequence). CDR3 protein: CASSPVGQGGEKLFF. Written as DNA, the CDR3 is TGTGCCAGCAGTCCTGTGGGACAGGGCGGTGAAAAACTGTTTTTT.

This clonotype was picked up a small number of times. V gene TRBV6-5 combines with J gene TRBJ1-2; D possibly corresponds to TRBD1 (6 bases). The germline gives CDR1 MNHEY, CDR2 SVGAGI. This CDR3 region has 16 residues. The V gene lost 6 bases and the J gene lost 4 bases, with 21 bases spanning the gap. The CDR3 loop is CASSNPTGRMAYGYTF. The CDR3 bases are TGTGCCAGCAGCAACCCTACAGGGAGGATGGCCTATGGCTACACCTTC.

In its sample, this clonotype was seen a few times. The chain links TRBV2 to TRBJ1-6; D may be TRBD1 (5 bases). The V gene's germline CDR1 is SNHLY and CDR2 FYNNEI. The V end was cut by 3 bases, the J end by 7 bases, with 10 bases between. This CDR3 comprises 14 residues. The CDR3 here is CASSEQGPNSPLHF. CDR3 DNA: TGTGCCAGCAGTGAGCAGGGACCGAATTCACCCCTCCACTTT.

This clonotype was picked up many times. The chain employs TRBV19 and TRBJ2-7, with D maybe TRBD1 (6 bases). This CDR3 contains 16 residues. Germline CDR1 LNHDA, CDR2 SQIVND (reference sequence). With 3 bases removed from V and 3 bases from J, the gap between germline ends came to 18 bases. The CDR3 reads CASSMDNRVSLYEQYF. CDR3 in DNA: TGTGCCAGTAGTATGGACAACAGGGTAAGCCTCTACGAGCAGTACTTC.

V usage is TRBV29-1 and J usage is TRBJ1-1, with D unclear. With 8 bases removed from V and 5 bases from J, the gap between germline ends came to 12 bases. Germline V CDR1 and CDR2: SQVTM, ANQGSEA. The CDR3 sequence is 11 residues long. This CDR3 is CSIIVGTEAFF. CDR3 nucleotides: TGCAGCATTATCGTGGGAACTGAAGCTTTCTTT.

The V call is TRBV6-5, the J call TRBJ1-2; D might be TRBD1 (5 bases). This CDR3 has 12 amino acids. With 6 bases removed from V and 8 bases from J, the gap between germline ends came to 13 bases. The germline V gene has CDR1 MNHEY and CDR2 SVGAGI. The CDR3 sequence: CASRHRRGGYTF. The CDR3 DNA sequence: TGTGCCAGCAGGCATAGAAGGGGCGGCTACACCTTC.

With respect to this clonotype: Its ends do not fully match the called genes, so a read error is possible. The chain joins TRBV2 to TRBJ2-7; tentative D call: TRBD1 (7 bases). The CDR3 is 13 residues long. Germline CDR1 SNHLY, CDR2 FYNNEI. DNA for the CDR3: TGTGCCAGCAGGCGGGGACAGTTTTACGGGCAGTACTTC. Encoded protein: CASRRGQFYGQYF. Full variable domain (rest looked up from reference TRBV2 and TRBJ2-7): EPEVTQTPSHQVTQMGQEVILRCVPISNHLYFYWYRQILGQKVEFLVSFYNNEISEKSEIFDDQFSVERPDGSNFTLKIRSTKLEDSAMYFCASRRGQFYGQYFGPGTRLTVT.

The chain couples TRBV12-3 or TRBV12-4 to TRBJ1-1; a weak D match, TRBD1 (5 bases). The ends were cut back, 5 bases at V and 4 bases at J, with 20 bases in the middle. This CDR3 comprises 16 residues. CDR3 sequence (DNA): TGTGCCAGCAGTGATGACCCAGGGTTGGTGGCCACTGAAGCTTTCTTT. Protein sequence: CASSDDPGLVATEAFF.

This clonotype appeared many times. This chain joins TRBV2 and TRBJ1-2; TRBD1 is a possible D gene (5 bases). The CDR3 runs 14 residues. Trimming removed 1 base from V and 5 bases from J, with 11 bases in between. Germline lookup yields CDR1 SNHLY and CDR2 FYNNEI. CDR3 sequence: CASSEVAGKYGYTF. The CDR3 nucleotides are TGTGCCAGCAGTGAAGTGGCAGGGAAGTATGGCTACACCTTC. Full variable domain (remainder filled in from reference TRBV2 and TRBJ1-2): EPEVTQTPSHQVTQMGQEVILRCVPISNHLYFYWYRQILGQKVEFLVSFYNNEISEKSEIFDDQFSVERPDGSNFTLKIRSTKLEDSAMYFCASSEVAGKYGYTFGSGTRLTVV.

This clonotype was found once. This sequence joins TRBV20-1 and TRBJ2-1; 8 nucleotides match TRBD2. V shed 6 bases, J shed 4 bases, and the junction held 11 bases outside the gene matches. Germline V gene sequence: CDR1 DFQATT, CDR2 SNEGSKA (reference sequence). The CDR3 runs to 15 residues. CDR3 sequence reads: CSARAQRERYNEQFF. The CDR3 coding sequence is TGCAGTGCCCGAGCACAGCGGGAGCGGTACAATGAGCAGTTCTTC.

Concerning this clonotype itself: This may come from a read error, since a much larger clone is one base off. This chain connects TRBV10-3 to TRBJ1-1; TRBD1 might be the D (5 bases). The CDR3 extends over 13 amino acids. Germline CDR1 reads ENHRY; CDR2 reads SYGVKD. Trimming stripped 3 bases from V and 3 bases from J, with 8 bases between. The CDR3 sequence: CAISDIGDTEAFF. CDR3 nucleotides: TGTGCCATCAGTGATATAGGGGACACTGAAGCTTTCTTT.

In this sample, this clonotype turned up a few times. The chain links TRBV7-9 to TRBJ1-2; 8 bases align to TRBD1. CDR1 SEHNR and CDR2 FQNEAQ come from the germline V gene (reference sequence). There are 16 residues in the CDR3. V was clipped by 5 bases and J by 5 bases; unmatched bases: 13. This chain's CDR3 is CASSAPGDRGRYGYTF. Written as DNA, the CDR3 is TGTGCCAGCAGCGCCCCCGGCGACAGGGGAAGGTATGGCTACACCTTC.

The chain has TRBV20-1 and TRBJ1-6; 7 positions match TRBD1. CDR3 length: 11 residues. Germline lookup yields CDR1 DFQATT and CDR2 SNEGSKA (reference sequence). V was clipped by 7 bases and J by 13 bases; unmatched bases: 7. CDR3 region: CSGVEGAPLHF. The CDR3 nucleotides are TGCAGTGGAGTGGAGGGGGCGCCCCTCCACTTT.

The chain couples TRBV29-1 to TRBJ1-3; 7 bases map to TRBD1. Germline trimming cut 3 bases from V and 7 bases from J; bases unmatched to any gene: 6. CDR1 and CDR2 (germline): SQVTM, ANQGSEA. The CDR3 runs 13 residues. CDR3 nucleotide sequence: TGCAGCGTTGATAAGGGGGCAGGGAACACCATATATTTT. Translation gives CSVDKGAGNTIYF.

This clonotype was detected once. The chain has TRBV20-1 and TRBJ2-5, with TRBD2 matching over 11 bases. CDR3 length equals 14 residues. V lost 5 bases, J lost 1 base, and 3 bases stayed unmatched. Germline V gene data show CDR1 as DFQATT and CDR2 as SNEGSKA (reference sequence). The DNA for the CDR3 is TGCAGTGCTTCTAGCGGGGGGACCCAAGAGACCCAGTACTTC. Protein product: CSASSGGTQETQYF.

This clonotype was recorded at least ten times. The CDR3 reads CASSVVPGYEQYF. The DNA for the CDR3 is TGTGCCAGCAGCGTAGTTCCCGGCTACGAGCAGTACTTC. The chain uses TRBV9 and TRBJ2-7, with unresolved D. Germline loops: CDR1 SGDLS, CDR2 YYNGEE. The CDR3 has 13 residues. V lost 0 bases and J lost 3, with 7 bases in between.